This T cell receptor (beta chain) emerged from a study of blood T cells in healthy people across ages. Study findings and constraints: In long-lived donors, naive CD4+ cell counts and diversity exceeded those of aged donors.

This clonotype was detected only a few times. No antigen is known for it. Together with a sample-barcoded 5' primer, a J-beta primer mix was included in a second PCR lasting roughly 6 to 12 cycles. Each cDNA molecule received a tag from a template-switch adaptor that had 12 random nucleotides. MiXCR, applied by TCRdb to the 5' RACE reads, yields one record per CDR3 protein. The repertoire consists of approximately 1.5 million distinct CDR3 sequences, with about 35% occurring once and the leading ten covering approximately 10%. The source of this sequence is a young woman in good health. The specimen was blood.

The CDR3 region has the DNA TGCAGTGCTAGAGGAACTAGCGGGAGCTCGGTTGAGCAGTTCTTC. It is translated as CSARGTSGSSVEQFF. This sequence joins TRBV20-1 and TRBJ2-1, with 11 bases fitting TRBD2. Germline loops: CDR1 DFQATT, CDR2 SNEGSKA (reference sequence). With 1 base clipped from V and 9 bases from J, the junction kept 8 bases outside the gene matches. The CDR3 length is 15 residues.